What follows are 21 T cell receptor beta chains derived from one specimen sequenced in a study of T cell repertoires in cytomegalovirus infection. TCRdb passed the reads through MiXCR, listing each CDR3 protein once. The sample carries around 130,000 distinct CDR3 sequences, about 10% recorded once. The sequencing sample was made of PBMCs. The receptor set was obtained from a human donor in good health (CMV status not recorded). Some clones in this sample may be carry-over from other donors' samples.

This clonotype showed up just a few times. The V and J genes are TRBV9 and TRBJ1-2; D gene unclear. CDR3 length: 12 amino acids. Between the trimmed V and J ends, which lost 4 bases and 2 bases, there was a span of 6 bases. Germline V gene lookup returns CDR1 SGDLS and CDR2 YYNGEE. The CDR3 here is CASSPDNYGYTF. The CDR3 nucleotides are TGTGCCAGCAGCCCAGACAACTATGGCTACACCTTC.

This clonotype was picked up a small number of times. In DNA form, the CDR3 reads TGTGCCAGCACTTCAAGCACCGGGGGAACCGGGGAGCTGTTTTTT. Protein: CASTSSTGGTGELFF. The chain has TRBV2 and TRBJ2-2; tentatively, D is TRBD2 (6 bases). V lost 7 bases, J lost 5 bases, and 17 bases lay in between. Germline loops: CDR1 SNHLY, CDR2 FYNNEI. This CDR3 is built from 15 residues.

Many counts were recorded for this clonotype. This chain joins TRBV5-1 and TRBJ2-7; the match to TRBD1 covers 7 bases. The CDR3 loop spans 14 amino acids. Per the germline V gene, CDR1 is SGHRS and CDR2 is YFSETQ. V shed 4 bases and J 0 bases; nucleotides not matched to a gene: 4. CDR3 amino acids: CASSTWDSSYEQYF. CDR3 coding DNA: TGCGCCAGCAGCACCTGGGACAGCTCCTACGAGCAGTACTTC.

This clonotype was detected a few times. The chain employs TRBV7-9 and TRBJ2-7, with unresolved D. Germline values: CDR1 SEHNR, CDR2 FQNEAQ (reference sequence). Trimming cost V 1 base and J 5 bases, with 15 bases left between them. The CDR3 extends over 15 amino acids. The CDR3 nucleotides read TGTGCCAGCAGCTTAGTATCAGGCCGGGTCGACGAGCAGTACTTC. This codes for CASSLVSGRVDEQYF.

This clonotype appeared a few times. The CDR3 DNA reads TGTGCCAGCAGTTACGGGGGGCATTCACCCCTCCACTTT. It specifies CASSYGGHSPLHF. This sequence joins TRBV6-5 and TRBJ1-6, with a tentative D call TRBD1 (6 bases). Per germline, CDR1 MNHEY and CDR2 SVGAGI. Trimming shortened V by 2 bases and J by 8 bases, and 7 bases separated the two germline ends. This CDR3 has 13 amino acids.

This clonotype is medium-sized in the sample. The CDR3 loop reads CASSYGLAGTYEQYF. The CDR3 nucleotides read TGTGCCAGCAGCTACGGACTAGCGGGGACCTACGAGCAGTACTTC. The rearrangement links TRBV7-2 to TRBJ2-7, with TRBD2 matching over 12 bases. The CDR3 is 15 residues long. Germline V gene data show CDR1 as SGHTA and CDR2 as FQGNSA. V trimming: 4 bases; J trimming: 2 bases; junction bases outside the gene matches: 3.

The rearrangement links TRBV20-1 to TRBJ2-7; the D is unclear. CDR1 and CDR2 (germline): DFQATT, SNEGSKA (reference sequence). V was cut by 3 bases and J by 7 bases, with 13 bases left in between. The CDR3 is 12 residues long. The CDR3 protein is CSASLETPEQYF. In DNA, the CDR3 is TGCAGTGCTAGCTTGGAAACACCAGAGCAGTACTTC.

In this sample, this clonotype turned up a few times. The chain recombines TRBV6-2 or TRBV6-3 with TRBJ1-2; D call uncertain. Germline V gives CDR1 MNHEY, CDR2 SVGEGT. The CDR3 runs 13 residues. Trimming took 8 bases from V and 8 from J, leaving 18 bases between them. CDR3 nucleotides: TGTGCCAGCGACAACGGTCTGTTTGTGGGCTACACCTTC. Amino acid sequence: CASDNGLFVGYTF.

In its sample, this clonotype was seen many times. The chain combines TRBV9 with TRBJ2-7; 10 nucleotides align to TRBD1. Germline values: CDR1 SGDLS, CDR2 YYNGEE. V lost 0 bases and J lost 2; bases outside the gene matches: 5. CDR3 length equals 16 residues. CDR3 region: CASSVDPGQGTYEQYF. The DNA for the CDR3 is TGTGCCAGCAGCGTAGACCCGGGACAGGGGACCTACGAGCAGTACTTC.

This clonotype was seen at least ten times. The chain couples TRBV27 to TRBJ2-1, with 11 bases that match TRBD1. Germline loops: CDR1 MNHEY, CDR2 SMNVEV (reference sequence). The CDR3 runs to 15 residues. The J segment lost 7 bases and the V segment lost 7 bases, leaving 9 bases of the junction unmatched. The CDR3 nucleotides read TGTGCCAGCATCCACCTGGACAGGGGGCGGAATGAGCAGTTCTTC. Translation gives CASIHLDRGRNEQFF.

The CDR3 reads CSIASGVNEQFF. The CDR3 region has the DNA TGCAGCATTGCCAGCGGAGTAAATGAGCAGTTCTTC. This chain connects TRBV29-1 to TRBJ2-1, with D possibly being TRBD2 (5 bases). The ends were cut back, 8 bases at V and 7 bases at J, with 15 bases in the middle. This CDR3 contains 12 residues. The germline gives CDR1 SQVTM, CDR2 ANQGSEA.

This chain joins TRBV19 and TRBJ1-3, with no clear D. This CDR3 comprises 17 residues. V was pared by 5 bases and J by 0 bases, with 17 bases between. Germline loops: CDR1 LNHDA, CDR2 SQIVND (reference sequence). CDR3 in DNA: TGTGCCAGTAGTCCCTCCTTCGGATTAGACTCTGGAAACACCATATATTTT. This encodes CASSPSFGLDSGNTIYF.

This clonotype was seen many times. This chain uses TRBV7-8 with TRBJ1-2; D is unclear. The CDR3 runs 12 residues. Between the trimmed V and J ends, which lost 0 bases and 4 bases, there was a span of 3 bases. The germline gives CDR1 SGHVS, CDR2 FQNEAQ. The CDR3 protein is CASSLASYGYTF. In nucleotides, the CDR3 is TGTGCCAGCAGCTTAGCGAGCTATGGCTACACCTTC.

With respect to this clonotype: Sequence at one end of the junction differs from germline and may be a read error. The CDR3 spells CSAQGIAGENLFF. CDR3 DNA: TGCAGTGCCCAGGGAATAGCGGGAGAAAATCTGTTTTTT. V gene TRBV20-1 combines with J gene TRBJ1-4, with D possibly TRBD1 on 5 matching bases. Germline V gene lookup returns CDR1 DFQATT and CDR2 SNEGSKA (reference sequence). The CDR3 runs to 13 residues.

This clonotype was picked up a small number of times. V gene TRBV20-1 combines with J gene TRBJ1-2; a possible D gene is TRBD1 (6 bases). Germline values: CDR1 DFQATT, CDR2 SNEGSKA (reference sequence). Between the trimmed V and J ends, which lost 1 base and 8 bases, there was a span of 11 bases. The length of the CDR3 is 12 residues. CDR3 sequence: CSARGTQGGYTF. CDR3 DNA: TGCAGTGCTAGAGGGACCCAGGGGGGCTACACCTTC.

This chain links TRBV12-5 with TRBJ2-3, with TRBD1 matching over 8 bases. Per the germline V gene, CDR1 is LGHNT and CDR2 is FRNRAP. CDR3 length: 16 residues. V was clipped by 1 base and J by 2 bases; unmatched bases: 5. This CDR3 is CASGLGQGLATDTQYF. As DNA, the CDR3 is TGTGCTAGTGGTTTGGGACAGGGGCTTGCCACAGATACGCAGTATTTT.

This clonotype was observed a handful of times. V gene TRBV7-9 combines with J gene TRBJ1-4; TRBD1 might be the D (6 bases). Germline V gene data show CDR1 as SEHNR and CDR2 as FQNEAQ (reference sequence). V lost 1 base to trimming and J lost 4 bases, with 13 bases between them. The CDR3 contains 16 residues. Written as DNA, the CDR3 is TGTGCCAGCAGCTTAGTCAGGGGTAGTGGTAATGAAAAACTGTTTTTT. The encoded protein is CASSLVRGSGNEKLFF.

This clonotype was seen at least ten times. V and J are TRBV7-2 and TRBJ1-3; 7 nucleotides agree with TRBD1. Per the germline V gene, CDR1 is SGHTA and CDR2 is FQGNSA. The V gene end was trimmed by 5 bases and the J gene end by 0 bases; junction bases not matched to a gene: 7. There are 16 residues in the CDR3. In nucleotides, the CDR3 is TGTGCCAGCAGCCGGGACAGCTACCGCTCTGGAAACACCATATATTTT. Translating it yields CASSRDSYRSGNTIYF.

The genes are TRBV29-1 and TRBJ2-1, with 9 bases matching TRBD2. Germline V CDR1 and CDR2: SQVTM, ANQGSEA. Trimming cost V 4 bases and J 4 bases; bases outside gene matches: 8. CDR3 size: 15 residues. The CDR3, as DNA: TGCAGCGTTGTGGGACTTAGCGGGGGTTACAATGAGCAGTTCTTC. Translated: CSVVGLSGGYNEQFF.

The chain's CDR3 is CASSSRDRVNTEAFF. CDR3 DNA: TGTGCCAGCAGCTCACGGGACAGGGTGAACACTGAAGCTTTCTTT. The rearrangement links TRBV7-9 to TRBJ1-1, with 9 bases that match TRBD1. The CDR3 length is 15 residues. V dropped 4 bases and J dropped 0; count of bases not matched to a gene: 3. The V gene's germline CDR1 is SEHNR and CDR2 FQNEAQ (reference sequence).

In this sample, this clonotype turned up many times. The chain uses TRBV12-3 or TRBV12-4 and TRBJ2-1; D possibly corresponds to TRBD1 (6 bases). This CDR3 region has 11 residues. Trimming left V 5 bases short and J 10 bases short, with 9 bases between. CDR3 in DNA: TGTGCCAGCAGTCCCCAGGGGGAGCAGTTCTTC. As protein: CASSPQGEQFF.